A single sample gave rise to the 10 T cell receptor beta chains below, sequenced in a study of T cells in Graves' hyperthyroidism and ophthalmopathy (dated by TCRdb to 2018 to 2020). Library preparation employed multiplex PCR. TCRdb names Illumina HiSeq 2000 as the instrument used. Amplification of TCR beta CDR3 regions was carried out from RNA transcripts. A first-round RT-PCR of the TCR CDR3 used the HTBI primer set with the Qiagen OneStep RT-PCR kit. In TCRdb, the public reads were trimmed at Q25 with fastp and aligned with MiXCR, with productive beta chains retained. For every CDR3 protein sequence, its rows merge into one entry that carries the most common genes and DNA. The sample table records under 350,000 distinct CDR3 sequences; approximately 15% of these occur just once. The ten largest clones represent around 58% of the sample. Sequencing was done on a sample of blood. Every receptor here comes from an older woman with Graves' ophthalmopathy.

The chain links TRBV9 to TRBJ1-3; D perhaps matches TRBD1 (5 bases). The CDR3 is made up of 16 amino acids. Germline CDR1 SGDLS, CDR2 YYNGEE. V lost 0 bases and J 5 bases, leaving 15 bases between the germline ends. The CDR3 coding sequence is TGTGCCAGCAGCGTAGCTACGGGAGACAGAAGAAACACCATATATTTT. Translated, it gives CASSVATGDRRNTIYF.

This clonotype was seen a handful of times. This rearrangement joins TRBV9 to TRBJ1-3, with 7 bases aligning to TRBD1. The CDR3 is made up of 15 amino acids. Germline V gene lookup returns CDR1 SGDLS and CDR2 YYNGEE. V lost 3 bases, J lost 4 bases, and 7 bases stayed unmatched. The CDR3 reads CASSATTGLGNTIYF. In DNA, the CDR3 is TGTGCCAGCAGCGCCACGACAGGGTTGGGAAACACCATATATTTT.

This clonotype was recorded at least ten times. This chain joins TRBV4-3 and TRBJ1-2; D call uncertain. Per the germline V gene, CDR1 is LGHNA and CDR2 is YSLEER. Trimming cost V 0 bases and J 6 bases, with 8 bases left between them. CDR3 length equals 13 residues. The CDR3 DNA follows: TGCGCCAGCAGCCAAGACATGGAGGATGGCTACACCTTC. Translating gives CASSQDMEDGYTF.

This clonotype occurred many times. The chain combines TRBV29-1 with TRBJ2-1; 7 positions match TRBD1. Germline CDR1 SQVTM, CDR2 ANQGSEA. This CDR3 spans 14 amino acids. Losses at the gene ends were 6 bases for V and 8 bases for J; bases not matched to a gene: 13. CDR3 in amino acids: CSVKDRAGSYEQFF. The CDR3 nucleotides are TGCAGCGTCAAAGACAGGGCTGGCTCCTATGAGCAGTTCTTC.

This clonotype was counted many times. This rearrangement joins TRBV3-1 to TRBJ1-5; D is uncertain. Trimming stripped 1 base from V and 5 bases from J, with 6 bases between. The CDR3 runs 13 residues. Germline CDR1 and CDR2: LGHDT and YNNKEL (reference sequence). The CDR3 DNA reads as TGTGCCAGCAGCCAAGCCCTAGATCAGCCCCAGCATTTT. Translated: CASSQALDQPQHF.

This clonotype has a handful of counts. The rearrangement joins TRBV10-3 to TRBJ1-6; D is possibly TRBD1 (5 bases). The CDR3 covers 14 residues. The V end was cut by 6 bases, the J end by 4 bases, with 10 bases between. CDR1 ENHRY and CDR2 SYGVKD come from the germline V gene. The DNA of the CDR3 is TGTGCCATCAGGGGGGACGGTTATAATTCACCCCTCCACTTT. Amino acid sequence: CAIRGDGYNSPLHF.

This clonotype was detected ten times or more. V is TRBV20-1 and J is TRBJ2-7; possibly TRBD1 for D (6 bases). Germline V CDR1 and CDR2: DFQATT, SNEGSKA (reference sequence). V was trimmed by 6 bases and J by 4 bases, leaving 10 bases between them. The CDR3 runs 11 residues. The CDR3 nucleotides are TGCAGTGCCACAGGGAAGTACGAGCAGTACTTC. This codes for CSATGKYEQYF.

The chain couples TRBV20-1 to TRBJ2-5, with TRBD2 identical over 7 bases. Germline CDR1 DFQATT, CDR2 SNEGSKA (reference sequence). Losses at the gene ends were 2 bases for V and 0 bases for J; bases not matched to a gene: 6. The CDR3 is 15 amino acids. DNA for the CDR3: TGCAGTGCTAGACCCAATAGCGGGCACCAAGAGACCCAGTACTTC. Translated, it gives CSARPNSGHQETQYF.

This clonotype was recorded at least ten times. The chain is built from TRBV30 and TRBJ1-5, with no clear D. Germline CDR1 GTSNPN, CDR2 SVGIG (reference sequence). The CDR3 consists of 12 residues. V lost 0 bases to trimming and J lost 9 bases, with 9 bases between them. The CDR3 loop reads CAWSVGRTPQHF. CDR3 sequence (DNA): TGTGCCTGGAGTGTAGGCCGCACGCCCCAGCATTTT.

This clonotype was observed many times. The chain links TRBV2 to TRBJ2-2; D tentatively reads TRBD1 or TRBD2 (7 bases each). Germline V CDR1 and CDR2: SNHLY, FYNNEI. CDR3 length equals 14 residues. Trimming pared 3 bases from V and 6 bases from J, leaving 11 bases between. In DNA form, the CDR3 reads TGTGCCAGCAGTGATCAGGGGGGGGCCGGGGAGCTGTTTTTT. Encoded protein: CASSDQGGAGELFF.